This TCR beta chain was recorded in a study of siplizumab effects on memory and regulatory T cells. Points from the study as a whole: Memory cells seemed less diverse than naive T cells, which seemed major alloresponse contributors. Sequences below about 10^-5 frequency were poorly captured, and few alloreactive clones mapped to unstimulated subsets. Relative to controls at roughly 30%, mappable alloreactive CD4+ clones exhibited a mean Treg-derived proportion of 68.8% with siplizumab. Siplizumab cultures yielded proliferating Tregs whose suppressive function was not confirmed.

CDR1 and CDR2 from the germline V gene are LNHNV and YYDKDF (reference sequence). The germline V and J ends were trimmed by 4 bases and 2 bases, with 11 bases remaining between them. The CDR3 is 15 amino acids. Sequenced by immunoSEQ multiplex PCR; TCRdb stores in-frame clones only, minus some. The sample yields 100,000 or so clones, 92% seen once. Points on this clone: Antigen: not known.

The V gene is TRBV15, the J gene TRBJ1-4; D uncertain. Sequencing was carried out using Tregs sorted from blood. The receptor was derived from a human donor in good health. CDR3 DNA sequence: TGTGCCACCAGCATCAACGGACGGACTAATGAAAAACTGTTTTTT. This translates into CATSINGRTNEKLFF.